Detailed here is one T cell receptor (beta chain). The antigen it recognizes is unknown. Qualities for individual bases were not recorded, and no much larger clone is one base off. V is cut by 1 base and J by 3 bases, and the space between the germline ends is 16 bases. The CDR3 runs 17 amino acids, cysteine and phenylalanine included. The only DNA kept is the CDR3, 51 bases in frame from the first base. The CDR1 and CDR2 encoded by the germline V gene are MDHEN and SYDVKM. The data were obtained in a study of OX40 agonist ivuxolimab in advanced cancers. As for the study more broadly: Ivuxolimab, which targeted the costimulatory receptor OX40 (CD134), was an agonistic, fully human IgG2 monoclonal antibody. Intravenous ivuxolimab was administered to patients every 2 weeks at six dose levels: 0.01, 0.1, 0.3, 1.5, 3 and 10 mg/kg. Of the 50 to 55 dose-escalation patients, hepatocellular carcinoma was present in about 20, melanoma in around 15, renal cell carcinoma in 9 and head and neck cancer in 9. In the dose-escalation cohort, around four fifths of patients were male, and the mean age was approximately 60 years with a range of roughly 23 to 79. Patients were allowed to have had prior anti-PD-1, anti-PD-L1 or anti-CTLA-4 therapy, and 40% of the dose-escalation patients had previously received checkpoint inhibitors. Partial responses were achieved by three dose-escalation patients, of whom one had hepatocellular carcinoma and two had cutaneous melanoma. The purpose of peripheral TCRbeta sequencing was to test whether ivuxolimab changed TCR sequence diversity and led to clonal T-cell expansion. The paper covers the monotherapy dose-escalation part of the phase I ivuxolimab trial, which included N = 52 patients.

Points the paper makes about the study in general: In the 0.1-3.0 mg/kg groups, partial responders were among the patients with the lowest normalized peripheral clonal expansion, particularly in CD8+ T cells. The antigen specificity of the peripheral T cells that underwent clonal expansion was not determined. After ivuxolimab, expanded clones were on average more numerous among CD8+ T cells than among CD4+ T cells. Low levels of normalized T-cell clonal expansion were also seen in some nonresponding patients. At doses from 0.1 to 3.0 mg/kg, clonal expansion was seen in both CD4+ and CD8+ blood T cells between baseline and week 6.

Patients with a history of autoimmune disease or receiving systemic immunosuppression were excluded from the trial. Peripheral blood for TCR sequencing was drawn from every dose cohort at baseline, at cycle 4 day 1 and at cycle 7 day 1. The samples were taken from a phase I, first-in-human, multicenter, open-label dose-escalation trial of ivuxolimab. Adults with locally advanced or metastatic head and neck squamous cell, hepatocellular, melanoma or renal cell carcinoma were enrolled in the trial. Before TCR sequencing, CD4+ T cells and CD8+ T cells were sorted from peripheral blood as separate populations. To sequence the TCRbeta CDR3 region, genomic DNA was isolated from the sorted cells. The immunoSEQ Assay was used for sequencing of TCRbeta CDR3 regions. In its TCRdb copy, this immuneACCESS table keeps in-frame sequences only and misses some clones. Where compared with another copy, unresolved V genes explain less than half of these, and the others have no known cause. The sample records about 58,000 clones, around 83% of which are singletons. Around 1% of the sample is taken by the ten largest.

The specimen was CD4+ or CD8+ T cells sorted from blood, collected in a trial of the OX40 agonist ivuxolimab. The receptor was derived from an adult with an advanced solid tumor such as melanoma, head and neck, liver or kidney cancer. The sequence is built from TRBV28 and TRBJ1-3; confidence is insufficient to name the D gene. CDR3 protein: CASSLSPALGNGNTIYF. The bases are TGTGCCAGCAGTTTATCGCCGGCCCTAGGTAATGGAAACACCATATATTTT. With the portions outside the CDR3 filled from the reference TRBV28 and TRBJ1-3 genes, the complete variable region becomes DVKVTQSSRYLVKRTGEKVFLECVQDMDHENMFWYRQDPGLGLRLIYFSYDVKMKEKGDIPEGYSVSREKKERFSLILESASTNQTSMYLCASSLSPALGNGNTIYFGEGSWLTVV.